This T cell receptor beta chain was obtained from a study of T cells in Graves' hyperthyroidism and ophthalmopathy. Amplification of TCR beta CDR3 regions was performed using RNA transcripts as template. The primer set for the first-round RT-PCR of the TCR CDR3 was HTBI. MiXCR, applied by TCRdb to the multiplex PCR reads, yields one record per CDR3 protein. The sample carries about 300,000 distinct CDR3 sequences, approximately 26% recorded once. Any symptoms of ophthalmopathy came after the first hyperthyroidism diagnosis, from which the blood sample dates. Fresh peripheral blood, approximately 10 ml, was the source of the PBMCs. The CDR3 length is 16 residues. Germline CDR1 is MGHRA and CDR2 is YSYEKL. V was shortened by 0 bases and J by 3 bases, with 14 bases between the two germline ends.

The sequencing input was blood. The chain recombines TRBV4-1 with TRBJ1-1, with D unresolved. This TCR was recovered from a man aged 40-55 years with Graves' hyperthyroidism that later progressed to Graves' ophthalmopathy. The CDR3 sequence is CASSQDFGREDTEAFF. The CDR3 DNA is TGCGCCAGCAGCCAAGATTTTGGGAGGGAGGACACTGAAGCTTTCTTT.